The sequence of this T cell receptor beta chain was determined in a study of cytomegalovirus exposure and HLA in healthy donors. Study in general: Unique TCRs from HLA-typed donors, 80 million to 100 million of them, were held in an early data release. Study-wide results and caveats: Earlier analysis yielded a pattern in which most TCR beta V segments were productive about 87% or about 30% of the time. After further analysis at a later stage, 16,951 TCR beta sequences were associated with HLA alleles at 0.05 false discovery rate. Follow-up analysis found HLA locus-dependent TCR association rates, highest for DRB1 and lowest for HLA-C.

13 Jbeta primers and 60 Vbeta primers were used for the PCR. Sequencing used immunoSEQ multiplex PCR; TCRdb keeps in-frame clones, though not all of them. Counted here are approximately 260,000 clones, about 90% occurring once; the ten biggest clones make up about 1.7%. Remarks on this clone: The antigen is undetermined.

Input material: PBMCs. The sequence derives from a girl aged 2-15 years in good health and CMV-seronegative.

In DNA form, the CDR3 reads TGCAGCGTCCGTGACAGGCTCAGAGAGACCCAGTACTTC. Encoded protein: CSVRDRLRETQYF. The J gene is TRBJ2-5, the V gene TRBV29-1; tentatively, D is TRBD1 (6 bases). CDR1 and CDR2 from the germline V gene are SQVTM and ANQGSEA. V lost 6 bases to trimming and J lost 4 bases, with 15 bases between them. The CDR3 is 13 amino acids. The complete variable domain, with remaining parts taken from reference TRBV29-1 and TRBJ2-5, reads SAVISQKPSRDICQRGTSLTIQCQVDSQVTMMFWYRQQPGQSLTLIATANQGSEATYESGFVIDKFPISRPNLTFSTLTVSNMSPEDSSIYLCSVRDRLRETQYFGPGTRLLVL.